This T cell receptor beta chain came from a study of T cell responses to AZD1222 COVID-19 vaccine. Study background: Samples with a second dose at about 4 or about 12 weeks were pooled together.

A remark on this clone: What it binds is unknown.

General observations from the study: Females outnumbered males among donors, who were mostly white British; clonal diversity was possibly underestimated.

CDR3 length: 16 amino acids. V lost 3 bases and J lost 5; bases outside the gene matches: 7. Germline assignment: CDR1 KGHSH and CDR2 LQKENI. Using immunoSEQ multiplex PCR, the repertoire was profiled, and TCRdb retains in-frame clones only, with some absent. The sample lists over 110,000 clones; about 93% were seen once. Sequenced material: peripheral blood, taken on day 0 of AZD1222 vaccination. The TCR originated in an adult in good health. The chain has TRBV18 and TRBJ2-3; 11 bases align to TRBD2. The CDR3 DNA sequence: TGTGCCAGCTCACCCCTAGCGGGGGGCCGTGGAGATACGCAGTATTTT. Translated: CASSPLAGGRGDTQYF. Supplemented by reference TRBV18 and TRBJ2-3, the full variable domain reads NAGVMQNPRHLVRRRGQEARLRCSPMKGHSHVYWYRQLPEEGLKFMVYLQKENIIDESGMPKERFSAEFPKEGPSILRIQQVVRGDSAAYFCASSPLAGGRGDTQYFGPGTRLTVL.